The clone carrying this TCR beta chain was seen only a few times. These data come from a study of T cells in Graves' hyperthyroidism and ophthalmopathy. Amplification of TCR beta CDR3 regions used RNA as the template. The HTBI set primed first-round TCR CDR3 RT-PCR. TCRdb redid the calling of the multiplex PCR reads with MiXCR, one entry per CDR3 protein. This sample has hundreds of thousands of distinct CDR3 sequences; 12% to 15% occur once, and the top ten carry 9.5% to 13%. Diagnosis rested on symptoms, serum thyroxine and TRAb, thyroid ultrasound, and orbital computed tomography. This CDR3 is 18 amino acids long. V was shortened by 1 base and J by 2 bases, with 19 bases between the two germline ends. Germline assignment: CDR1 SGHDT and CDR2 YYEEEE.

This clonotype originated in a woman in her late teens or twenties with Graves' hyperthyroidism. This chain uses TRBV5-6 with TRBJ2-1; D is tentatively TRBD1 or TRBD2 (5 bases each). The sequencing input was blood. The CDR3 sequence: CASSLNVGGRGPYNEQFF. CDR3 DNA sequence: TGTGCCAGCAGCTTGAACGTTGGAGGAAGGGGTCCCTACAATGAGCAGTTCTTC.